The entry that follows covers one TCR beta chain sequence. There are 15 residues in the CDR3. The germline gives CDR1 SQVTM, CDR2 ANQGSEA. V shed 0 bases and J 6 bases; nucleotides not matched to a gene: 8. This sample was taken from a study of blood T cell repertoires in COVID-19. Overall study context: T cells, B-cell-depleted T cells, or PBMCs provided the cDNA or gDNA that served as material.

Source study methods: Reference gene primer amplification in the assay estimated nucleated cell counts. Data came from immunoSEQ multiplex PCR; TCRdb stores just in-frame clones and leaves some out. The D gene and trimming were derived from the DNA, and the V and J assignments and clone size from that table. The data show about 210,000 clones, about 92% seen once. The sequence came from a man aged 25-45 years with acute or convalescent COVID-19. The chain uses TRBV29-1 and TRBJ2-1, with TRBD2 identical over 7 bases. The source material was peripheral blood. CDR3 region: CSVEDQSSGLNEQFF. The CDR3 region has the DNA TGCAGCGTTGAAGATCAGTCTAGCGGCCTCAATGAGCAGTTCTTC.